A single sample gave rise to the 20 T cell receptor beta chains below, sequenced in a study of T-cell memory formation after mild COVID-19 (dated by TCRdb to the early 2020s). Library construction relied on 5' RACE. The sequencer was an Illumina NovaSeq 6000. TCRdb itself trimmed the public reads at Q25 with fastp, ran MiXCR and retained productive beta chains. Entries that share a CDR3 protein sequence are merged under the most common genes and DNA. This sample lists 350,000 or so distinct CDR3 sequences; 20% to 25% were detected once. Clones ranked in the top ten supply around 12% of the sample. The specimen sequenced was PBMCs or a T cell subset sorted from them (not recorded which). The receptor set was obtained from an adult woman who had mild COVID-19 (a few samples of this study predate the infection). The sample titles of this study are shuffled in the database, so cell type and time point are left out; the donor was told from shared clones.

The rearrangement uses TRBV9 and TRBJ1-2; D is possibly TRBD1 (5 bases). The CDR3 totals 12 residues. Germline-derived CDR1 and CDR2 are SGDLS and YYNGEE. The V end lost 4 bases, the J end lost 7 bases, and 11 bases lay between the germline ends. The CDR3 DNA reads TGTGCCAGCAGCTCCGGGGCTTTTGGCTACACCTTC. Protein: CASSSGAFGYTF.

The chain uses TRBV3-1 and TRBJ2-5; D is unclear. Trimming left V 1 base short and J 5 bases short, with 5 bases between. There are 12 residues in the CDR3. Per germline, CDR1 LGHDT and CDR2 YNNKEL (reference sequence). CDR3 nucleotides: TGTGCCAGCAGCCAAGGGTCTGAGACCCAGTACTTC. Its translation is CASSQGSETQYF.

The sample holds many counts of this clonotype. The V and J genes are TRBV27 and TRBJ2-7, with 9 bases fitting TRBD2. CDR1 is MNHEY and CDR2 is SMNVEV in the germline V gene (reference sequence). Trimming took 3 bases from V and 4 from J; bases not matched to a gene: 10. The CDR3 extends over 16 amino acids. The CDR3 sequence is CASSFGVGGGAYEQYF. CDR3 in DNA: TGTGCCAGCAGTTTCGGCGTGGGCGGGGGGGCGTACGAGCAGTACTTC.

This clonotype came up a few times. This chain's CDR3 is CASSRHRGLGETQYF. The CDR3 DNA follows: TGTGCCAGCAGCAGACACAGGGGGCTGGGAGAGACCCAGTACTTC. The chain uses TRBV7-8 and TRBJ2-5; 9 positions agree with TRBD1. With V trimmed by 5 bases and J by 4 bases, 8 bases remained unmatched. The CDR3 loop spans 15 amino acids. From germline, CDR1 is SGHVS and CDR2 FQNEAQ.

The chain's CDR3 is CATSRDSGYEQYF. The CDR3 region has the DNA TGTGCCACCAGCAGAGATTCCGGTTACGAGCAGTACTTC. The chain combines TRBV15 with TRBJ2-7; no firm D call. The CDR3 consists of 13 residues. V was trimmed by 0 bases and J by 4 bases, leaving 7 bases between them. Germline V gene data show CDR1 as LNHNV and CDR2 as YYDKDF (reference sequence).

The chain couples TRBV20-1 to TRBJ2-7; 10 bases are a match to TRBD2. CDR1 is DFQATT, CDR2 SNEGSKA, per germline (reference sequence). This CDR3 has 15 residues. With 5 bases clipped from V and 3 bases from J, the junction kept 10 bases outside the gene matches. DNA for the CDR3: TGCAGTGCTTCGGGCACTAGCGGGGCAGACTACGAGCAGTACTTC. Translated: CSASGTSGADYEQYF.

This clonotype showed up just a few times. This chain connects TRBV7-9 to TRBJ2-3, with 8 bases fitting TRBD2. CDR3 length: 16 residues. Germline V gene lookup returns CDR1 SEHNR and CDR2 FQNEAQ (reference sequence). Trimming at V came to 2 bases and at J to 6 bases, leaving 10 bases not matched to a gene. The CDR3 loop reads CASSLYPAGERDTQYF. The DNA for the CDR3 is TGTGCCAGCAGCTTATATCCAGCGGGAGAGCGGGATACGCAGTATTTT.

The chain uses TRBV5-1 and TRBJ2-5; D not resolved. Germline loops: CDR1 SGHRS, CDR2 YFSETQ. This CDR3 has 15 amino acids. Trimming took 1 base from V and 2 from J, leaving 12 bases between them. CDR3 coding DNA: TGCGCCAGCAGCTTGAATAAGATCCGGCAAGAGACCCAGTACTTC. Amino acids: CASSLNKIRQETQYF.

The chain links TRBV30 to TRBJ1-3; 8 positions agree with TRBD1. Germline-derived CDR1 and CDR2 are GTSNPN and SVGIG (reference sequence). This CDR3 comprises 15 residues. The trim removed 2 bases at V and 5 bases at J, leaving 8 bases unmatched. The CDR3: CAWSPRQGRRNTIYF. The CDR3 nucleotides are TGTGCCTGGAGTCCACGACAGGGGCGGCGAAACACCATATATTTT.

This clonotype has a handful of counts. J is TRBJ2-1 and V is TRBV11-2, with D perhaps matching TRBD1 (5 bases). Per germline, CDR1 SGHAT and CDR2 FQNNGV. V lost 2 bases, J lost 5 bases, and 13 bases lay in between. CDR3 size: 15 residues. Written as DNA, the CDR3 is TGTGCCAGCAGCTTATTGACAGATAGAAACAATGAGCAGTTCTTC. Translated, it gives CASSLLTDRNNEQFF.

V is TRBV5-1 and J is TRBJ2-7; no clear D. The germline V and J ends were trimmed by 7 bases and 5 bases, with 13 bases remaining between them. Germline values: CDR1 SGHRS, CDR2 YFSETQ. This CDR3 is 12 amino acids long. CDR3 sequence: CASRISRDEQYF. The DNA for the CDR3 is TGCGCCAGCCGGATCTCTAGGGACGAGCAGTACTTC.

This clonotype was observed a few times. V and J are TRBV7-9 and TRBJ2-2; unclear D gene. Per the germline V gene, CDR1 is SEHNR and CDR2 is FQNEAQ (reference sequence). This CDR3 has 15 residues. Trimming removed 7 bases from V and 6 bases from J, with 18 bases in between. The CDR3 DNA sequence: TGTGCCAGCAATATGAGGCCCAGGTCCGCCGGGGAGCTGTTTTTT. This codes for CASNMRPRSAGELFF.

This clonotype was observed a few times. The chain combines TRBV12-3 or TRBV12-4 with TRBJ2-5; no definite D call. CDR3 length: 11 residues. V lost 4 bases and J lost 5, with 5 bases in between. The CDR3 DNA sequence: TGTGCCAGCAGTTCACCTGAGACCCAGTACTTC. Its translation: CASSSPETQYF.

This clonotype was observed a few times. The chain combines TRBV27 with TRBJ2-2; 8 bases are a match to TRBD2. The CDR3 sequence is 15 residues long. Germline V gives CDR1 MNHEY, CDR2 SMNVEV (reference sequence). Trimming took 6 bases from V and 4 from J; bases not matched to a gene: 7. The CDR3 DNA sequence: TGTGCCAGCAGAAGATCGCGGGGGGCCACCGGGGAGCTGTTTTTT. Its translation: CASRRSRGATGELFF.

This chain's CDR3 is CASSPRTREQFF. For the CDR3, the DNA is TGTGCCAGCAGTCCCCGGACTCGTGAGCAGTTCTTC. This rearrangement joins TRBV6-2 or TRBV6-3 to TRBJ2-1, with D perhaps TRBD2 (5 bases). Germline lookup yields CDR1 MNHEY and CDR2 SVGEGT. Trimming left V 5 bases short and J 9 bases short, with 11 bases between. The CDR3 extends over 12 amino acids.

The chain employs TRBV7-6 and TRBJ2-3, with no clear D. The V end lost 4 bases, the J end lost 4 bases, and 6 bases lay between the germline ends. CDR1 is SGHVS, CDR2 FNYEAQ, per germline. The CDR3 contains 12 residues. In DNA, the CDR3 is TGTGCCAGCAGCTCCAGGTCAGATACGCAGTATTTT. Protein: CASSSRSDTQYF.

This chain connects TRBV5-1 to TRBJ1-2; D is possibly TRBD1 (6 bases). This CDR3 contains 13 residues. V lost 4 bases and J lost 8, with 15 bases in between. Looked up from germline, CDR1 is SGHRS and CDR2 is YFSETQ. The CDR3: CASSPTGLGGYTF. As DNA, the CDR3 is TGCGCCAGCAGCCCGACAGGATTGGGAGGCTACACCTTC.

The chain is built from TRBV11-1 and TRBJ2-2; TRBD1 matches 7 bases. The germline V gene has CDR1 SGHAT and CDR2 FQDESV (reference sequence). J was trimmed by 4 bases and V by 6 bases; bases with no gene match: 8. The CDR3 is made up of 15 amino acids. The CDR3 here is CASRPTGAGTGELFF. The CDR3 DNA reads as TGTGCCAGCAGACCAACAGGGGCGGGCACCGGGGAGCTGTTTTTT.

The genes are TRBV5-1 and TRBJ2-1; TRBD1 or TRBD2 may be the D gene (6 bases each). Germline V gene sequence: CDR1 SGHRS, CDR2 YFSETQ. Trimming removed 2 bases at V and 4 bases at J, with 13 bases between. CDR3 length equals 15 residues. CDR3 DNA: TGCGCCAGCAGCTTCGGAGTAGGGGGGTACAATGAGCAGTTCTTC. Protein sequence: CASSFGVGGYNEQFF. The variable domain in full, completed from reference TRBV5-1 and TRBJ2-1, reads KAGVTQTPRYLIKTRGQQVTLSCSPISGHRSVSWYQQTPGQGLQFLFEYFSETQRNKGNFPGRFSGRQFSNSRSEMNVSTLELGDSALYLCASSFGVGGYNEQFFGPGTRLTVL.

This clonotype was recorded a few times. The chain is built from TRBV7-9 and TRBJ2-4; 11 bases fit TRBD1. The CDR3 extends over 14 amino acids. The germline gives CDR1 SEHNR, CDR2 FQNEAQ (reference sequence). Trimming at V came to 4 bases and at J to 10 bases, leaving 6 bases not matched to a gene. The DNA of the CDR3 is TGTGCCAGCAGCTCCGCCGGGACAGGGGGTATTCAGTACTTC. Translated, it gives CASSSAGTGGIQYF.